This TCR beta chain was found in a study of blood T cell repertoires in COVID-19. Study overall: The study drew acute and convalescent COVID-19 samples from the United States, Italy and Spain. T cells, B-cell-depleted T cells, or PBMCs provided the cDNA or gDNA that served as material.

CDR1 and CDR2 (germline): SGHVS, FNYEAQ. The length of the CDR3 is 18 residues. V was shortened by 5 bases and J by 0 bases, with 22 bases between the two germline ends. Source study methods: Scientists estimated how many nucleated cells there were by amplifying reference gene primers. Clones were read by immunoSEQ multiplex PCR, and TCRdb kept only the in-frame ones, dropping some. V and J calls plus clone size are reproduced from that table; the DNA served to infer D and trimming. The sample records under 250,000 clones, around 80% being singletons. The chain joins TRBV7-6 to TRBJ1-2; TRBD1 might be the D (6 bases). Sequencing used peripheral blood. The clonotype comes from a woman in her thirties or forties with acute or convalescent COVID-19. DNA for the CDR3: TGTGCCAGCAGCCCCGAGGCAGGGGCCCCCCTCTCTAACTATGGCTACACCTTC. The encoded protein is CASSPEAGAPLSNYGYTF. Full variable domain (missing parts from reference TRBV7-6 and TRBJ1-2): GAGVSQSPRYKVTKRGQDVALRCDPISGHVSLYWYRQALGQGPEFLTYFNYEAQQDKSGLPNDRFSAERPEGSISTLTIQRTEQRDSAMYRCASSPEAGAPLSNYGYTFGSGTRLTVV.